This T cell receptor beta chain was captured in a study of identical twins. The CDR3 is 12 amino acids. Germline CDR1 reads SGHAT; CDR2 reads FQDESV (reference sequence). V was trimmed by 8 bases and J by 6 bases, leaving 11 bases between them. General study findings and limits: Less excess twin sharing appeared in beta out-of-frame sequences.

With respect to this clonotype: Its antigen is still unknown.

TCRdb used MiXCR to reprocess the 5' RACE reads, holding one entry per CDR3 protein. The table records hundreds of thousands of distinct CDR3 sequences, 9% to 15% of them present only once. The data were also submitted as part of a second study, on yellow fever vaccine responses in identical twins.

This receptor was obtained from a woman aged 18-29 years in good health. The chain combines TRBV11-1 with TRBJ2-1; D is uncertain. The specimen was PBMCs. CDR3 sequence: CASGWAVNEQFF. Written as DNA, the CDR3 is TGTGCCAGCGGGTGGGCCGTCAATGAGCAGTTCTTC.